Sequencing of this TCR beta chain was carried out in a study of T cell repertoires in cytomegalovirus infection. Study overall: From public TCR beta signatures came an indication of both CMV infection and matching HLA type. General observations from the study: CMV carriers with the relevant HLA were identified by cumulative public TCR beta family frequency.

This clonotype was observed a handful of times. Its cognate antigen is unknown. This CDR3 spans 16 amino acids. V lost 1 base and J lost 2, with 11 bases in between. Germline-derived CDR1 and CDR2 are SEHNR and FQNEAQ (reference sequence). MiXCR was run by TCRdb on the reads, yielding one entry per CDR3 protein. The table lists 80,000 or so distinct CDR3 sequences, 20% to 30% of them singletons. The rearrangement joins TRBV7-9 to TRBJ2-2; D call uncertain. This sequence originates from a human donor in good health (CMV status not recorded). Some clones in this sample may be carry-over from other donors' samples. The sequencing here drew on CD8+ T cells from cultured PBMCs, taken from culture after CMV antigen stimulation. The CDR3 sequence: CASSLVEQLNTGELFF. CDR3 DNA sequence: TGTGCCAGCAGCTTAGTCGAGCAGCTAAACACCGGGGAGCTGTTTTTT.